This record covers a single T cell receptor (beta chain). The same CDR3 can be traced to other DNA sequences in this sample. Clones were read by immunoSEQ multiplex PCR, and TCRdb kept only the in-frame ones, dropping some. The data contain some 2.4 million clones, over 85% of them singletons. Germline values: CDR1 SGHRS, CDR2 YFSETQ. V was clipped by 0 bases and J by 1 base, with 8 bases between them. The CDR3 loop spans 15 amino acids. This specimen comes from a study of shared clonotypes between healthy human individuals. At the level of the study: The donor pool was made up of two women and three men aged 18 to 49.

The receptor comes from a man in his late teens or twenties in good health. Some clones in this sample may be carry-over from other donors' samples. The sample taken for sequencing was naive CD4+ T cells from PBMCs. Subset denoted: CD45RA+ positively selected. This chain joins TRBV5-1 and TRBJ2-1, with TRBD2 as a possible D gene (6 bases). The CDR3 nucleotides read TGCGCCAGCAGCTTGGGCGGGGAGTCCTACAATGAGCAGTTCTTC. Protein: CASSLGGESYNEQFF. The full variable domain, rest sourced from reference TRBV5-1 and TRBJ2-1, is KAGVTQTPRYLIKTRGQQVTLSCSPISGHRSVSWYQQTPGQGLQFLFEYFSETQRNKGNFPGRFSGRQFSNSRSEMNVSTLELGDSALYLCASSLGGESYNEQFFGPGTRLTVL.